These 13 T cell receptor beta chains were sequenced from one sample in a study of somatic mutations in cytotoxic T cells in rheumatoid arthritis. Clones were read by immunoSEQ multiplex PCR, and TCRdb kept only the in-frame ones, dropping some. In the table there are 8,000 to 11,000 clones, roughly four fifths of which are singletons. What was sequenced was CD8+ T cells sorted from blood. The receptor source for this set is a woman aged 50 to 60 in good health.

This chain joins TRBV4-3 and TRBJ2-7; TRBD2 might be the D (6 bases). Looked up from germline, CDR1 is LGHNA and CDR2 is YSLEER. This CDR3 has 15 residues. V was trimmed by 1 base and J by 4 bases, leaving 14 bases between them. The CDR3 nucleotides are TGCGCCAGCAGCCAAGGTTGGGACTTCCGTTACGAGCAGTACTTC. It translates to CASSQGWDFRYEQYF.

The V call is TRBV5-1, the J call TRBJ2-7; 11 nucleotides match TRBD2. Trimming at V came to 1 base and at J to 2 bases, leaving 2 bases not matched to a gene. The CDR3 loop spans 15 amino acids. Germline CDR1 reads SGHRS; CDR2 reads YFSETQ. The CDR3 DNA reads as TGCGCCAGCAGCTTGATGACTAGCGGGGCCTACGAGCAGTACTTC. Protein product: CASSLMTSGAYEQYF.

This sequence joins TRBV15 and TRBJ2-7, with D perhaps matching TRBD2 (6 bases). The CDR3 runs 16 residues. Trimming removed 0 bases at V and 3 bases at J, with 15 bases between. CDR1 is LNHNV and CDR2 is YYDKDF in the germline V gene (reference sequence). The CDR3 bases are TGTGCCACCAGCAGAGATCGTAGCGGAATGGTCTACGAGCAGTACTTC. Protein product: CATSRDRSGMVYEQYF.

The genes are TRBV7-9 and TRBJ2-1, with a possible D match to TRBD1 (6 bases). Germline CDR1 reads SEHNR; CDR2 reads FQNEAQ (reference sequence). The CDR3 consists of 14 residues. The V end was cut by 5 bases, the J end by 1 base, with 9 bases between. As DNA, the CDR3 is TGTGCCAGCAGCACGGACAGATCCTACAATGAGCAGTTCTTC. Translating gives CASSTDRSYNEQFF.

This clone was picked up a small number of times. V is TRBV10-1 and J is TRBJ1-1; a possible D gene is TRBD1 (6 bases). The V end was cut by 9 bases, the J end by 1 base, with 18 bases between. This CDR3 comprises 15 residues. Germline V gives CDR1 WNHNN, CDR2 SYGVQD (reference sequence). CDR3 bases: TGCGCCAGTAACCCAGGGGAGGGTTCGAACACTGAAGCTTTCTTT. Its translation is CASNPGEGSNTEAFF.

V is TRBV10-1 and J is TRBJ2-7; perhaps TRBD1 as D (6 bases). This CDR3 has 12 residues. Germline lookup yields CDR1 WNHNN and CDR2 SYGVQD (reference sequence). The V gene lost 7 bases and the J gene lost 2 bases, with 9 bases spanning the gap. CDR3 bases: TGCGCCAGCACCGCAGGGGCCTACGAGCAGTACTTC. It translates to CASTAGAYEQYF.

V and J are TRBV4-1 and TRBJ2-7; 9 nucleotides align to TRBD2. The germline gives CDR1 MGHRA, CDR2 YSYEKL. The CDR3 is 15 residues long. V lost 0 bases, J lost 3 bases, and 3 bases stayed unmatched. CDR3 sequence (DNA): TGCGCCAGCAGCCAAGAGTTTAGCGGGAGCTACGAGCAGTACTTC. It specifies CASSQEFSGSYEQYF.

The chain couples TRBV27 to TRBJ2-7; weak D call: TRBD2 (6 bases). The germline CDR1 and CDR2 sequences are MNHEY and SMNVEV (reference sequence). Trimming pared 2 bases from V and 2 bases from J, leaving 10 bases between. The CDR3 is 14 amino acids. The CDR3 region is CASSLGRGTYEQYF. The CDR3 nucleotides are TGTGCCAGCAGTTTAGGGCGGGGAACCTACGAGCAGTACTTC.

The sample holds one count of this clone. The chain is built from TRBV28 and TRBJ2-4; TRBD2 matches 12 bases. Germline V lookup: CDR1 MDHEN, CDR2 SYDVKM. This CDR3 contains 20 residues. V trimming: 3 bases; J trimming: 3 bases; junction bases outside the gene matches: 15. In DNA, the CDR3 is TGTGCCAGCAGTTTTACGATCGAGACTAGCGGGGGACGAGGCAAAAACATTCAGTACTTC. Its protein product is CASSFTIETSGGRGKNIQYF.

The V gene is TRBV10-3, the J gene TRBJ2-6, with 12 bases fitting TRBD2. V shed 3 bases, J shed 4 bases, and the junction held 7 bases outside the gene matches. The CDR3 has 18 amino acids. Germline V gene lookup returns CDR1 ENHRY and CDR2 SYGVKD. CDR3 sequence: CAISDPGTSGPGANVLTF. The CDR3 DNA sequence: TGTGCCATCAGTGATCCCGGGACTAGCGGGCCAGGGGCCAACGTCCTGACTTTC.

The gene calls are TRBV9 and TRBJ2-3, with unresolved D. Per germline, CDR1 SGDLS and CDR2 YYNGEE. V shed 0 bases and J shed 3 bases, with 5 bases lying between them. There are 13 residues in the CDR3. The CDR3 protein is CASSVDITDTQYF. The CDR3 coding sequence is TGTGCCAGCAGCGTAGATATTACAGATACGCAGTATTTT.

The chain joins TRBV11-2 to TRBJ2-1, with D possibly being TRBD1 (6 bases). V was shortened by 5 bases and J by 5 bases, with 13 bases between the two germline ends. Germline CDR1 is SGHAT and CDR2 is FQNNGV. The CDR3 contains 14 residues. The CDR3 coding sequence is TGTGCCAGCAGCCCTGGGGCAGGGGACAATGAGCAGTTCTTC. Its translation: CASSPGAGDNEQFF.

This chain connects TRBV6-5 to TRBJ1-6; no firm D call. Germline V gene sequence: CDR1 MNHEY, CDR2 SVGAGI. The CDR3 totals 14 residues. The V and J ends lost 6 bases and 4 bases respectively, with 10 bases between them. The CDR3 nucleotides are TGTGCCAGCAGACCTAGGCGGTATAATTCACCCCTCCACTTT. It encodes CASRPRRYNSPLHF.